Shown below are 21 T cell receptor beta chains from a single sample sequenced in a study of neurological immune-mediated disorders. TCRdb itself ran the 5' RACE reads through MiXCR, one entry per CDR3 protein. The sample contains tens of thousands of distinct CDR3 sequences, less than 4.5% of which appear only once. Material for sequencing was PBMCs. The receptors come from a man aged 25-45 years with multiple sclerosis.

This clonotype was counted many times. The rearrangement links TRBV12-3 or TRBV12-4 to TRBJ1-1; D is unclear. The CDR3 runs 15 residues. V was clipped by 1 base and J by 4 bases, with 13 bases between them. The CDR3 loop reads CASSLGAGSGTEAFF. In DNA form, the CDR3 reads TGTGCCAGCAGTTTAGGGGCCGGTTCGGGCACTGAAGCTTTCTTT.

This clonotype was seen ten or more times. The CDR3 reads CSASQGQAGSYEQYF. DNA for the CDR3: TGCAGTGCTAGCCAAGGACAGGCCGGTTCCTACGAGCAGTACTTC. The chain is built from TRBV20-1 and TRBJ2-7; 7 bases fit TRBD1. The CDR3 is 15 amino acids. After removal of 3 bases from V and 1 base from J, the junction contained 9 bases not matched to a gene. Germline loops: CDR1 DFQATT, CDR2 SNEGSKA (reference sequence).

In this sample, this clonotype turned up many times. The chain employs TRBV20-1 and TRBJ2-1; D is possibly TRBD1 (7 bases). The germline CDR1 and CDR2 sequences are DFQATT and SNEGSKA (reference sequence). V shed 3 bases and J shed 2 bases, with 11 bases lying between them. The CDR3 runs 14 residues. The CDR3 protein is CSARTGRTYNEQFF. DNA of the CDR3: TGCAGTGCTAGGACAGGGAGGACCTACAATGAGCAGTTCTTC.

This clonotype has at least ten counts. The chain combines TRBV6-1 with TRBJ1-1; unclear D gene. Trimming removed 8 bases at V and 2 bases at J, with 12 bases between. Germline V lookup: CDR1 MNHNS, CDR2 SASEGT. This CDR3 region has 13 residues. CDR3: CASEQERNTEAFF. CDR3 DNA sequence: TGTGCCAGCGAGCAGGAGAGAAACACTGAAGCTTTCTTT.

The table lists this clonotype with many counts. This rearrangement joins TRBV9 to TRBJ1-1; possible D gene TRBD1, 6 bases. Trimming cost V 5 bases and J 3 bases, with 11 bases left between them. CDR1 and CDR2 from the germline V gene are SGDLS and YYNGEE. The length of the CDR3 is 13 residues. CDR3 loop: CASRSDRHTEAFF. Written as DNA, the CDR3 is TGTGCCAGCAGATCTGACAGGCACACTGAAGCTTTCTTT. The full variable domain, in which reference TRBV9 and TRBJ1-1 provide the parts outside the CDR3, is DSGVTQTPKHLITATGQRVTLRCSPRSGDLSVYWYQQSLDQGLQFLIQYYNGEERAKGNILERFSAQQFPDLHSELNLSSLELGDSALYFCASRSDRHTEAFFGQGTRLTVV.

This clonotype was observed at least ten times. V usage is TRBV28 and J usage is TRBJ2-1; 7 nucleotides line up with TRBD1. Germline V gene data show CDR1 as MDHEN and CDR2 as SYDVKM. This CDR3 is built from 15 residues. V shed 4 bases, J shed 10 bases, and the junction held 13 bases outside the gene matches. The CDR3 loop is CASSSTGDPGDEQFF. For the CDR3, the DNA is TGTGCCAGCAGTTCCACAGGGGATCCCGGCGACGAGCAGTTCTTC. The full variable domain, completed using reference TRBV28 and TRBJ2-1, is DVKVTQSSRYLVKRTGEKVFLECVQDMDHENMFWYRQDPGLGLRLIYFSYDVKMKEKGDIPEGYSVSREKKERFSLILESASTNQTSMYLCASSSTGDPGDEQFFGPGTRLTVL.

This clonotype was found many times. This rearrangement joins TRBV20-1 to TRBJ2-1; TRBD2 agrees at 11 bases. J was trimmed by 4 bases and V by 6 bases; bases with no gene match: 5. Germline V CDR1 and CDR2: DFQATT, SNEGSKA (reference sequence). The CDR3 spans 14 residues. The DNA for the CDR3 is TGCAGTGCGGCCGGGACTAGCGGTTACAATGAGCAGTTCTTC. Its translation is CSAAGTSGYNEQFF.

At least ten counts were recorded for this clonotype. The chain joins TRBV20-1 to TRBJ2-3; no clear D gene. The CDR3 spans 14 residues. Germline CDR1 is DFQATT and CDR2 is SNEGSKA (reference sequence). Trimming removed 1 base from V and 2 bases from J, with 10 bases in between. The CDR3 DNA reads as TGCAGTGCTAGAGTCCTTAGGTCCACAGATACGCAGTATTTT. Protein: CSARVLRSTDTQYF.

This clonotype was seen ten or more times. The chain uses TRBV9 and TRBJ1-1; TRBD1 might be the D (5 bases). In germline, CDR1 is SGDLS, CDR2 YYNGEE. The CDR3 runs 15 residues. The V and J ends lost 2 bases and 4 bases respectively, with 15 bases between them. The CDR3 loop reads CASSVSAGGGTEAFF. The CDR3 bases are TGTGCCAGCAGCGTGTCGGCGGGCGGGGGCACTGAAGCTTTCTTT.

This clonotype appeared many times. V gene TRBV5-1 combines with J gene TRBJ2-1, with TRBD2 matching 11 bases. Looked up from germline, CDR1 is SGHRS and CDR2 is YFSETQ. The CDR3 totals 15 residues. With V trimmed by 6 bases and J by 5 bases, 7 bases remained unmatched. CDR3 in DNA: TGCGCCAGCACGAGGGATAGCGGGGGGGACAATGAGCAGTTCTTC. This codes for CASTRDSGGDNEQFF. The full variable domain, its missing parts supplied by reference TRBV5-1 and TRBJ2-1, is KAGVTQTPRYLIKTRGQQVTLSCSPISGHRSVSWYQQTPGQGLQFLFEYFSETQRNKGNFPGRFSGRQFSNSRSEMNVSTLELGDSALYLCASTRDSGGDNEQFFGPGTRLTVL.

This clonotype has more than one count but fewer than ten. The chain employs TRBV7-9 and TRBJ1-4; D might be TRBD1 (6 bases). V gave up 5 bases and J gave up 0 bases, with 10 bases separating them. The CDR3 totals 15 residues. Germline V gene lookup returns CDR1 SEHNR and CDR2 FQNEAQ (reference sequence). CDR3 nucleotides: TGTGCCAGCAGCCCCAGACAGGCAACTAATGAAAAACTGTTTTTT. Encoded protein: CASSPRQATNEKLFF. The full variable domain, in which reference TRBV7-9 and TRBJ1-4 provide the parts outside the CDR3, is DTGVSQNPRHKITKRGQNVTFRCDPISEHNRLYWYRQTLGQGPEFLTYFQNEAQLEKSRLLSDRFSAERPKGSFSTLEIQRTEQGDSAMYLCASSPRQATNEKLFFGSGTQLSVL.

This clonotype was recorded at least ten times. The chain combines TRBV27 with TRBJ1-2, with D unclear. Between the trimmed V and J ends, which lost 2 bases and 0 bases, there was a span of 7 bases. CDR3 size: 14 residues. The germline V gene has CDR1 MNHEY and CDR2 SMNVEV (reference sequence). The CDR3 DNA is TGTGCCAGCAGTTTAGGGTGGGCTAACTATGGCTACACCTTC. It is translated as CASSLGWANYGYTF.

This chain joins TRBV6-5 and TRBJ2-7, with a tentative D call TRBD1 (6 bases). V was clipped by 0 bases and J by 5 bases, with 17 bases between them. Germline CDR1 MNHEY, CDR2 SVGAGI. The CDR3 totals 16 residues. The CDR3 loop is CASSYSPKGGSNEQYF. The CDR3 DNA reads TGTGCCAGCAGTTACTCCCCTAAAGGGGGAAGTAACGAGCAGTACTTC.

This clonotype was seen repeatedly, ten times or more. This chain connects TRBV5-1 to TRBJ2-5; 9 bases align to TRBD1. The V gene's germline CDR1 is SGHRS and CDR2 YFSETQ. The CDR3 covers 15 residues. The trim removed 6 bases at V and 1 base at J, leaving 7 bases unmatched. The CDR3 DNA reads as TGCGCCAGCAACCCCGGGACAGGGAGCCAAGAGACCCAGTACTTC. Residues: CASNPGTGSQETQYF.

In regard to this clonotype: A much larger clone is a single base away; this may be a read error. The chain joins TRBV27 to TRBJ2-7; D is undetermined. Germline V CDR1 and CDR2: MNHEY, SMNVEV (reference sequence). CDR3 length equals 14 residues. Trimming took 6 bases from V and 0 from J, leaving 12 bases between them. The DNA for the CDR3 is TGTGCCAGCAGCTGGACGAAGAGCTCCTACGAGCAGTACTTC. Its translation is CASSWTKSSYEQYF.

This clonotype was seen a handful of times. CDR3: CASSAQTGFNEQFF. The CDR3 coding sequence is TGTGCCAGCTCAGCACAGACAGGATTCAATGAGCAGTTCTTC. This sequence joins TRBV18 and TRBJ2-1; tentative D call: TRBD1 (6 bases). Per germline, CDR1 KGHSH and CDR2 LQKENI. V lost 5 bases, J lost 6 bases, and 14 bases lay in between. The CDR3 contains 14 residues.

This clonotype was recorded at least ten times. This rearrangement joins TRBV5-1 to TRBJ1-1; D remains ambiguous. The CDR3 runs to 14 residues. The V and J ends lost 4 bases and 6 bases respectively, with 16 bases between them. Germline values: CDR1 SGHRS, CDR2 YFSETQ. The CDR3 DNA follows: TGCGCCAGCAGCCCATTTTCCCGAGGCGCTGAAGCTTTCTTT. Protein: CASSPFSRGAEAFF.

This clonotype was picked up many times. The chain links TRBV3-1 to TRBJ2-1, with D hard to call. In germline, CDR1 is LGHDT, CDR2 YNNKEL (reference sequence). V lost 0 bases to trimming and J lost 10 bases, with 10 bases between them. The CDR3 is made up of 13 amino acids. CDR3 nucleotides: TGTGCCAGCAGCCAAGATCACCCACCCGAGCAGTTCTTC. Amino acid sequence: CASSQDHPPEQFF.

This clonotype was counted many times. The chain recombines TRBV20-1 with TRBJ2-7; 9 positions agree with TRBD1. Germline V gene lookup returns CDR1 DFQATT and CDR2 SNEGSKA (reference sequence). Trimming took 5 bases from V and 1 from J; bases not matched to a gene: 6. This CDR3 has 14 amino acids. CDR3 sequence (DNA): TGCAGTGCTGAGGACAGGGGAACGTCCTACGAGCAGTACTTC. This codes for CSAEDRGTSYEQYF.

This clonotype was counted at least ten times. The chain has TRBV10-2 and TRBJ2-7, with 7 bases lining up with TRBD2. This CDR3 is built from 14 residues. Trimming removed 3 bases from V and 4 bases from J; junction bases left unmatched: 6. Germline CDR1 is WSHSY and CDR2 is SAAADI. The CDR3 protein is CASSDFERGYEQYF. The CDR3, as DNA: TGCGCCAGCAGTGATTTCGAGCGGGGTTACGAGCAGTACTTC.

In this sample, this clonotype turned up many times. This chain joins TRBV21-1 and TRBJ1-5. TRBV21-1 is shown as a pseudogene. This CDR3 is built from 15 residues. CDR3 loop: CASSKTAELYQPQNF. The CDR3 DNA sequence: TGTGCCAGCAGCAAAACGGCAGAGCTCTATCAGCCCCAGAATTTT.